This T cell receptor (beta chain) was sequenced during a study of cytomegalovirus exposure and HLA in healthy donors. Comments on this clone: Its specificity is unknown.

PCR involved 60 Vbeta and 13 Jbeta primers. TCRdb's table, derived via immunoSEQ multiplex PCR, lists solely in-frame clones and lacks some. The sample holds about 86,000 clones, about 85% seen once. From germline, CDR1 is MNHNS and CDR2 SASEGT. The CDR3 is 17 residues long. The V end was cut by 0 bases, the J end by 6 bases, with 17 bases between. The study's findings and limits: Analyses of presence and absence presupposed an approximately uniform sequencing depth across donors.

The rearrangement links TRBV6-1 to TRBJ2-2; possible D gene TRBD1, 5 bases. The clonotype originates from a woman aged 40 to 50 in good health and CMV-seropositive. The source material was PBMCs. The CDR3 reads CASSEAPQGQISGELFF. The CDR3 bases are TGTGCCAGCAGTGAAGCGCCCCAGGGTCAAATATCCGGGGAGCTGTTTTTT.